This T cell receptor beta chain came from a study of CD8+ T cells in alopecia areata. As regards this clone: Antigen unknown.

TCR sequencing used cDNA made by reverse transcription of extracted RNA. Using immunoSEQ multiplex PCR, the repertoire was profiled, and TCRdb retains in-frame clones only, with some absent. The table records fewer than 250,000 clones, 55% to 70% of them present only once. The study, taken as a whole, reports: TCR sharing across patients was less clear than in mice, possibly HLA-related.

Sample treatment: oral pan-JAK inhibitor, 5-10 mg twice daily. The material sequenced was CD4+ T cells sorted from blood, taken at week 4, from a patient treated with tofacitinib. The sequence derives from a human donor with alopecia areata.

CDR3 coding DNA: TGTGCCAGCTCACCTTCTGACAGCCGTGAAGCTTTCTTT. It translates to CASSPSDSREAFF. The chain uses TRBV18 and TRBJ1-1; D is perhaps TRBD1 (5 bases). Germline-derived CDR1 and CDR2 are KGHSH and LQKENI. This CDR3 is built from 13 residues. Trimming removed 3 bases from V and 7 bases from J, with 12 bases in between.